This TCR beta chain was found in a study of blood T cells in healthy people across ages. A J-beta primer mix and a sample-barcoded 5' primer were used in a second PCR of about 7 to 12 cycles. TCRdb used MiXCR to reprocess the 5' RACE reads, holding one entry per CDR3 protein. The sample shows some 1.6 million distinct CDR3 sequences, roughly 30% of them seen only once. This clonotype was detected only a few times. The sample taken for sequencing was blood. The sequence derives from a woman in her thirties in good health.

The DNA for the CDR3 is TGCAGTGCTAGATCAGGGATTCACACAGATACGCAGTATTTT. This encodes CSARSGIHTDTQYF. The V and J genes are TRBV20-1 and TRBJ2-3, with a tentative D call TRBD1 (5 bases). CDR3 length: 14 residues. Per germline, CDR1 DFQATT and CDR2 SNEGSKA (reference sequence). V was pared by 2 bases and J by 2 bases, with 11 bases between.